A single sample gave rise to the 17 T cell receptor beta chains below, sequenced in a study of OX40 agonist ivuxolimab in advanced cancers. Assay used: immunoSEQ multiplex PCR; TCRdb lists only in-frame clones, some missing. This repertoire shows roughly 80,000 clones, 90% found once; its top ten account for less than 0.75%. This specimen consisted of CD4+ or CD8+ T cells sorted from blood, obtained in a trial of the OX40 agonist ivuxolimab. These receptor sequences come from an adult with an advanced solid tumor such as melanoma, head and neck, liver or kidney cancer.

The chain recombines TRBV6-5 with TRBJ2-7, with 7 bases lining up with TRBD1. The germline gives CDR1 MNHEY, CDR2 SVGAGI. V shed 6 bases, J shed 3 bases, and the junction held 5 bases outside the gene matches. The CDR3 is 13 residues long. The CDR3 nucleotides are TGTGCCAGCAGCCTCGACAGGGTCTACGAGCAGTACTTC. Translating gives CASSLDRVYEQYF.

J is TRBJ2-2 and V is TRBV5-1, with unresolved D. V gave up 1 base and J gave up 2 bases, with 0 bases separating them. The germline V gene has CDR1 SGHRS and CDR2 YFSETQ. This CDR3 contains 12 residues. The CDR3 DNA reads as TGCGCCAGCAGCTTGAACACCGGGGAGCTGTTTTTT. This gives the protein CASSLNTGELFF.

The rearrangement uses TRBV11-1 and TRBJ1-3; D remains ambiguous. CDR3 size: 12 residues. Germline CDR1 reads SGHAT; CDR2 reads FQDESV (reference sequence). Trimming took 5 bases from V and 0 from J, leaving 2 bases between them. The CDR3 spells CASSHSGNTIYF. In DNA form, the CDR3 reads TGTGCCAGCAGCCACTCTGGAAACACCATATATTTT.

This clone was seen more than once but under ten times. The rearrangement links TRBV7-2 to TRBJ1-6; D gene ambiguous. Trimming pared 5 bases from V and 10 bases from J, leaving 21 bases between. Germline V gene lookup returns CDR1 SGHTA and CDR2 FQGNSA. The CDR3 spans 16 residues. The CDR3 loop reads CASSPHAAGSGSPLHF. The CDR3 coding sequence is TGTGCCAGCAGCCCTCATGCGGCGGGTAGTGGATCACCCCTCCACTTT.

This clone has just a few counts. This chain connects TRBV2 to TRBJ2-5; tentative D call: TRBD1 (5 bases). Germline V gene data show CDR1 as SNHLY and CDR2 as FYNNEI. Trimming left V 5 bases short and J 1 base short, with 11 bases between. The CDR3 has 14 amino acids. CDR3 loop: CASSRRQFQETQYF. The CDR3 DNA reads TGTGCCAGCAGTCGTAGACAGTTCCAAGAGACCCAGTACTTC.

This rearrangement joins TRBV5-4 to TRBJ2-3; 12 nucleotides match TRBD2. The V and J ends lost 4 bases and 0 bases, in that order; junction bases with no gene match: 9. The CDR3 sequence is 18 residues long. Germline V gives CDR1 SGHNT, CDR2 YYREEE (reference sequence). CDR3 loop: CASSVPGLAGASTDTQYF. The DNA of the CDR3 is TGTGCCAGCAGCGTCCCGGGACTAGCGGGCGCTAGCACAGATACGCAGTATTTT.

V is TRBV2 and J is TRBJ2-1; D call uncertain. V lost 4 bases, J lost 0 bases, and 4 bases lay in between. CDR3 length equals 13 residues. The germline V gene has CDR1 SNHLY and CDR2 FYNNEI. In DNA form, the CDR3 reads TGTGCCAGCAGTGGAGACTCCTACAATGAGCAGTTCTTC. Amino acid sequence: CASSGDSYNEQFF.

This chain connects TRBV5-1 to TRBJ1-2; D is unresolved. The CDR3 is 14 residues long. CDR1 SGHRS and CDR2 YFSETQ come from the germline V gene. V was clipped by 0 bases and J by 1 base, with 7 bases between them. CDR3 DNA: TGCGCCAGCAGCTTGGAAAGCGTTAACTATGGCTACACCTTC. Amino acid sequence: CASSLESVNYGYTF.

The chain carries TRBV19 and TRBJ2-1, with TRBD2 matching over 14 bases. The V gene end was trimmed by 6 bases and the J gene end by 10 bases; junction bases not matched to a gene: 11. The CDR3 contains 16 residues. Germline V CDR1 and CDR2: LNHDA, SQIVND (reference sequence). The CDR3, as DNA: TGTGCCAGTAGCAACTTTGGACTAGCGGGAGGAGGGGAGCAGTTCTTC. Protein product: CASSNFGLAGGGEQFF.

The rearrangement links TRBV5-1 to TRBJ1-4; TRBD1 agrees at 8 bases. The germline CDR1 and CDR2 sequences are SGHRS and YFSETQ. CDR3 size: 14 residues. V was pared by 4 bases and J by 7 bases, with 6 bases of the junction left unmatched. The CDR3, as DNA: TGCGCCAGCAGCACCAGGGGGCGCGGTGAAAAACTGTTTTTT. The encoded protein is CASSTRGRGEKLFF.

V is TRBV5-4 and J is TRBJ2-2; D gene unclear. The germline V and J ends were trimmed by 4 bases and 1 base, with 5 bases remaining between them. The CDR3 runs to 13 residues. Germline CDR1 and CDR2: SGHNT and YYREEE (reference sequence). The CDR3 nucleotides are TGTGCCAGCAGCAGCATGAACACCGGGGAGCTGTTTTTT. It yields the protein CASSSMNTGELFF.

The genes are TRBV2 and TRBJ2-7; 11 bases match TRBD2. The germline V gene encodes CDR1 SNHLY and CDR2 FYNNEI. V was pared by 7 bases and J by 4 bases, with 9 bases of the junction left unmatched. The CDR3 consists of 15 residues. The CDR3 protein is CASTFSGRAGYEQYF. The DNA of the CDR3 is TGTGCCAGCACCTTTAGCGGGAGGGCCGGTTACGAGCAGTACTTC.

V usage is TRBV2 and J usage is TRBJ2-7; 9 nucleotides align to TRBD2. Per germline, CDR1 SNHLY and CDR2 FYNNEI. The CDR3 length is 15 residues. V trimming: 4 bases; J trimming: 4 bases; junction bases outside the gene matches: 8. CDR3 sequence (DNA): TGTGCCAGCAGTGCCGTAGCGGGAGTTGGGTACGAGCAGTACTTC. This gives the protein CASSAVAGVGYEQYF.

The chain combines TRBV6-6 with TRBJ1-2; no clear D gene. The CDR3 is made up of 12 amino acids. Trimming removed 7 bases from V and 0 bases from J, with 6 bases in between. Germline V gene lookup returns CDR1 MNHNY and CDR2 SVGAGI (reference sequence). The CDR3 DNA sequence: TGTGCCAGCAATGGGGCTAACTATGGCTACACCTTC. It specifies CASNGANYGYTF.

The chain recombines TRBV19 with TRBJ2-7; 9 positions match TRBD1. The CDR3 runs to 15 residues. The ends lost 4 bases at V and 7 bases at J; junction bases unmatched: 11. Per germline, CDR1 LNHDA and CDR2 SQIVND (reference sequence). CDR3 region: CASSTSGTGSWEQYF. The CDR3 bases are TGTGCCAGTAGTACCTCAGGGACAGGGAGCTGGGAGCAGTACTTC.

The V gene is TRBV4-3, the J gene TRBJ1-2; no firm D call. Between the trimmed V and J ends, which lost 0 bases and 8 bases, there was a span of 13 bases. CDR3 size: 14 residues. From germline, CDR1 is LGHNA and CDR2 YSLEER. This CDR3 reads CASSQDWQERGYTF. The CDR3 bases are TGCGCCAGCAGCCAAGATTGGCAAGAGAGGGGCTACACCTTC.

The chain has TRBV19 and TRBJ1-4; tentative D call: TRBD1 (6 bases). Trimming took 6 bases from V and 12 from J, leaving 20 bases between them. The germline V gene has CDR1 LNHDA and CDR2 SQIVND (reference sequence). The CDR3 has 14 residues. The CDR3 protein is CASSLGHTARELFF. DNA for the CDR3: TGTGCCAGTAGCTTGGGACATACAGCTCGAGAACTGTTTTTT. The entire variable domain, with the rest obtained from reference TRBV19 and TRBJ1-4, is as follows: DGGITQSPKYLFRKEGQNVTLSCEQNLNHDAMYWYRQDPGQGLRLIYYSQIVNDFQKGDIAEGYSVSREKKESFPLTVTSAQKNPTAFYLCASSLGHTARELFFGSGTQLSVL.